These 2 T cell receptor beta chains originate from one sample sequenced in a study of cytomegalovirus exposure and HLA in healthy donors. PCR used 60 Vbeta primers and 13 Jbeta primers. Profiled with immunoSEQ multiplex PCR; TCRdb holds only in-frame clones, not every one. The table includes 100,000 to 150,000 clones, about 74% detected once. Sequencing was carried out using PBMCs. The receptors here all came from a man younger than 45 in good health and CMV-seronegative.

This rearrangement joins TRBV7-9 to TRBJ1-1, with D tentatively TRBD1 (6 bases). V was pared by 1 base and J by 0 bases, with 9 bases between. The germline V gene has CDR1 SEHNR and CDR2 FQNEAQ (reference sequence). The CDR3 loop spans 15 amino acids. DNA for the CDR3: TGTGCCAGCAGCTTAGGTCAGGGGATGAACACTGAAGCTTTCTTT. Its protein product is CASSLGQGMNTEAFF.

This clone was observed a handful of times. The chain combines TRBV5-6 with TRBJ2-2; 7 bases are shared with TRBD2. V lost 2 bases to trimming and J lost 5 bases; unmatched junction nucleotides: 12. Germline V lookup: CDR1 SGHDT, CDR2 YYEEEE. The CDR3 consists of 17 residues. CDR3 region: CASSFGRGEVGTGELFF. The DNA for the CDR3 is TGTGCCAGCAGCTTCGGACGGGGGGAGGTAGGGACCGGGGAGCTGTTTTTT.